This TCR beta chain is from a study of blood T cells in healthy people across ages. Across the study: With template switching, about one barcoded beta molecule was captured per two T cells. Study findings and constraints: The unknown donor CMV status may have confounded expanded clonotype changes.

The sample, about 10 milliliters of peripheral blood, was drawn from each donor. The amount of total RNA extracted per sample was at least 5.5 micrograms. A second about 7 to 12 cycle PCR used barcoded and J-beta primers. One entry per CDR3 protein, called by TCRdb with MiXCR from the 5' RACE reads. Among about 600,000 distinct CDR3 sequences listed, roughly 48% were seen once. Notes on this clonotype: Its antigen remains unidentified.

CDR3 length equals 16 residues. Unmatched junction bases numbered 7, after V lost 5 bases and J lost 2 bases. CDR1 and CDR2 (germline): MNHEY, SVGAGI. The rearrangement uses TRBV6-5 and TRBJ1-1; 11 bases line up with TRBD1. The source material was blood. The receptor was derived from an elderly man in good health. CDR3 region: CASSPRDRGANTEAFF. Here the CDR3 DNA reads TGTGCCAGCAGTCCGCGGGACAGGGGGGCTAACACTGAAGCTTTCTTT.